This record concerns one T cell receptor (beta chain) sequence. The data were taken from a study of blood T cell repertoires in COVID-19. Study-wide background: Samples taken during acute and convalescent COVID-19 were collected in the United States, Italy and Spain. T cells, B-cell-depleted T cells, or PBMCs supplied cDNA or gDNA.

Authors' processing steps: Amplified reference gene primers provided the basis for estimating nucleated cell counts. Repertoires were generated with immunoSEQ multiplex PCR, while TCRdb's copy carries only in-frame clones and drops some. V and J calls and clone size are given by that table; D and trimming were obtained from the DNA. The table lists under 100,000 clones, 92% of them singletons, with 6.3% in the top ten. Germline V gene sequence: CDR1 SGHTA, CDR2 FQGNSA. Trimming took off 1 base at V and 7 bases at J, with 10 bases between the two ends. This CDR3 region has 14 residues. This chain joins TRBV7-2 and TRBJ1-4; TRBD1 might be the D (5 bases). The sequence was collected from a woman aged 55-70 years with active COVID-19. Sample: peripheral blood. CDR3 nucleotides: TGTGCCAGCAGCTTAGGGGGCGGCGGTGAAAAACTGTTTTTT. Protein product: CASSLGGGGEKLFF.